These T cell receptor beta chains were read from a single sample in a study of blood T cell repertoires in COVID-19. Only in-frame clones appear in the TCRdb table, and some are missing; sequencing was by immunoSEQ multiplex PCR. The sample holds a few hundred thousand clones, around 80% seen once. The sequenced sample consisted of peripheral blood. These receptors were obtained from a man aged 45 to 65 with active or convalescent COVID-19. Both conserved end residues are trimmed from each CDR3. Some rows have no size entry. The others give once, few or many, or a class for an expanded clone.

TRBV19	TRBJ2-7	12	-	ASSTGLAVYEQY
TRBV9	TRBJ2-3	15	once	ASSAPRGAFSTDTQY
TRBV28	TRBJ1-5	13	-	ASSSTLQGRRPQH
TRBV7-6	TRBJ2-5	12	-	ASSLGGGGETQY
TRBV19	TRBJ2-7	11	-	ATKGGASYEQY
TRBV28	TRBJ1-2	14	-	ASSFRLFDRNYGYT
TRBV2	TRBJ2-6	13	-	ASRGLHSGANVLT
TRBV7-2	TRBJ2-7	13	-	ASSLDRGDTYEQY
TRBV18	TRBJ1-1	14	-	ASADPGVVGHTEAF
TRBV24-1	TRBJ2-3	14	-	ATSAPGSPSTDTQY
TRBV6-2/TRBV6-3	TRBJ2-1	13	-	ASSFAGGPGNEQF
TRBV5-5	TRBJ1-5	13	-	ASSLDPVGDQPQH
TRBV4-3	TRBJ2-3	17	-	ASSQDRTSGGPSTDTQY
TRBV18	TRBJ1-5	11	once	ASSPRPGAAQH
TRBV29-1	TRBJ2-1	12	-	STLAGSSYNEQF
TRBV3-1/TRBV3-2	TRBJ1-5	15	-	ASSQDLGQGGAQPQH